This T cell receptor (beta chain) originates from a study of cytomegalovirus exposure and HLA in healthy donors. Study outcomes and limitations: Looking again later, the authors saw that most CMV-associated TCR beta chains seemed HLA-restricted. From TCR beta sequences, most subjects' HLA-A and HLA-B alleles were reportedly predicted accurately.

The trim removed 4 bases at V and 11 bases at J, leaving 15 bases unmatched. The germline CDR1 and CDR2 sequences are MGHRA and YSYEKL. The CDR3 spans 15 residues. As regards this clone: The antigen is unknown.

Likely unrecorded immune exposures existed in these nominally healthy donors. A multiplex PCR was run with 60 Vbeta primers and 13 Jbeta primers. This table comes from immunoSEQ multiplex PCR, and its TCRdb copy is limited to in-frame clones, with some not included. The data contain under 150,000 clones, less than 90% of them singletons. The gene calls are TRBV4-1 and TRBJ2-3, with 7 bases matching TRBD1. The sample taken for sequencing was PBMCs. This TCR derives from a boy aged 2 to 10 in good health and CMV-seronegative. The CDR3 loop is CASSLRQGGERGQYF. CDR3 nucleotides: TGCGCCAGCAGCCTTCGACAGGGTGGGGAACGGGGGCAGTATTTT.